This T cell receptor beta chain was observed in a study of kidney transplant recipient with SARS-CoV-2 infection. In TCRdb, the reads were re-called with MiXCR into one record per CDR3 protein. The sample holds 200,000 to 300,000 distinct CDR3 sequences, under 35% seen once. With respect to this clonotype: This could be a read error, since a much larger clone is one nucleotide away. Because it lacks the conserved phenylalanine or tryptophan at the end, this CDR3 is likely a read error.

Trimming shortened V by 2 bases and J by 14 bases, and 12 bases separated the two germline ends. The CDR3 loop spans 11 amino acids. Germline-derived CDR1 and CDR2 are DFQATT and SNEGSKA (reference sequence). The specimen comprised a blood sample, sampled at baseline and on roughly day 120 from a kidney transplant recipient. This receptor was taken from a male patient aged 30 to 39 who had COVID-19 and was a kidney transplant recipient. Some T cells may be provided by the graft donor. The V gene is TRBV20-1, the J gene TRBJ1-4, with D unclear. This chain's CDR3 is CSARQLPRLFS. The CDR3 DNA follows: TGCAGTGCTAGACAACTCCCTAGGCTGTTTTCT.